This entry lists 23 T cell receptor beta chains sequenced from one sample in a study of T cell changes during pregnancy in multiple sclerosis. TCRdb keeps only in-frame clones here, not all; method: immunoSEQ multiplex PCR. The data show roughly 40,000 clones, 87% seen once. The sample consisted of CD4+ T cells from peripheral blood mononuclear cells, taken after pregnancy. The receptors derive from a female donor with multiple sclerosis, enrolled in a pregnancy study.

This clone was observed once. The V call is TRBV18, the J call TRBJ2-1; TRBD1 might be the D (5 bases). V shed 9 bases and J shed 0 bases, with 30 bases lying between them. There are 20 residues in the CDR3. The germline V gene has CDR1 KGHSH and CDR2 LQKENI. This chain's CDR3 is CASSTTPTVLGASSYNEQFF. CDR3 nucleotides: TGTGCCAGTTCCACCACCCCGACGGTTCTAGGGGCCAGCTCCTACAATGAGCAGTTCTTC.

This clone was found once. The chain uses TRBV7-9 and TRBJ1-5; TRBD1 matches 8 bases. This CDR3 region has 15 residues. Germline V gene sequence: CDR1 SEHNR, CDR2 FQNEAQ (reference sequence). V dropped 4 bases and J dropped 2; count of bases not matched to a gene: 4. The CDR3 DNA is TGTGCCAGCAGCTCCCCAGGGGGCCGCAATCAGCCCCAGCATTTT. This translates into CASSSPGGRNQPQHF.

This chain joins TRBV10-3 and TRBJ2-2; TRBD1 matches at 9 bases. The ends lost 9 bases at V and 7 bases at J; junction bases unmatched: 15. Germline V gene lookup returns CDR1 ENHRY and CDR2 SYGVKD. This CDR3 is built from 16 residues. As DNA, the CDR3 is TGTGCCATACCCTCCACCGGGACAGGGTCCTACGGGGAGCTGTTTTTT. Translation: CAIPSTGTGSYGELFF.

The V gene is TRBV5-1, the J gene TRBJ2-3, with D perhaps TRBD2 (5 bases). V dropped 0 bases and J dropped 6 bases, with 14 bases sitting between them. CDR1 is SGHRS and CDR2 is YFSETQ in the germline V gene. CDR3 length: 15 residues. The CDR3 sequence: CASSLGTRGRDTQYF. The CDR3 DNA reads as TGCGCCAGCAGCTTGGGGACCCGGGGAAGGGATACGCAGTATTTT.

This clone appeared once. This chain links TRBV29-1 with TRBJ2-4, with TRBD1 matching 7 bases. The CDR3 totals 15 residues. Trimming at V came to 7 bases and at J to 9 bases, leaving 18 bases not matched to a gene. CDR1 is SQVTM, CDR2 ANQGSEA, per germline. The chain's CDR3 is CSAEGGVGLSGIQYF. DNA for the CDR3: TGCAGCGCCGAAGGGGGCGTAGGTCTGTCGGGCATTCAGTACTTC.

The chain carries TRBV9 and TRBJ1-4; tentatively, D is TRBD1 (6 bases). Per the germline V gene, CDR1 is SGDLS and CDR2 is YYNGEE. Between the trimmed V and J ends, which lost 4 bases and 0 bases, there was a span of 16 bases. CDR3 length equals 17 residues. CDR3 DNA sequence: TGTGCCAGCAGCCTCCAGCAGGGGTTATCAACTAATGAAAAACTGTTTTTT. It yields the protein CASSLQQGLSTNEKLFF.

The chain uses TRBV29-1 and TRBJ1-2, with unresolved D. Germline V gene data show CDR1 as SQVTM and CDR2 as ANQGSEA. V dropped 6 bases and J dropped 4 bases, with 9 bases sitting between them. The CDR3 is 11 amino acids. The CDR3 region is CSVERIYGYTF. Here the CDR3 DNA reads TGCAGCGTGGAGAGGATCTATGGCTACACCTTC.

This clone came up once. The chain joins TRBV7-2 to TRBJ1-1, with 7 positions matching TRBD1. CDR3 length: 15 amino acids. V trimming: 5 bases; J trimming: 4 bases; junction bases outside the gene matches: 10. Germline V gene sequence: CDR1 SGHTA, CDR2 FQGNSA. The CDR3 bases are TGTGCCAGCAGCCTTAGGGCAGGGGGTGGCACTGAAGCTTTCTTT. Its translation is CASSLRAGGGTEAFF.

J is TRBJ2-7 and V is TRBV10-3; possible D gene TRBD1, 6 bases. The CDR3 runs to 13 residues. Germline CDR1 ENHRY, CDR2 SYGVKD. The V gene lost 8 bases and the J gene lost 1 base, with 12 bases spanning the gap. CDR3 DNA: TGTGCCATCGGACGGGACAAGTCCTACGAGCAGTACTTC. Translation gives CAIGRDKSYEQYF.

CDR3 protein: CASSGRGGGYGYTF. The CDR3 region has the DNA TGTGCCAGCAGTGGGCGGGGTGGAGGCTATGGCTACACCTTC. The J gene is TRBJ1-2, the V gene TRBV2; D uncertain. V was clipped by 4 bases and J by 4 bases, with 13 bases between them. The CDR3 totals 14 residues. Germline CDR1 and CDR2: SNHLY and FYNNEI.

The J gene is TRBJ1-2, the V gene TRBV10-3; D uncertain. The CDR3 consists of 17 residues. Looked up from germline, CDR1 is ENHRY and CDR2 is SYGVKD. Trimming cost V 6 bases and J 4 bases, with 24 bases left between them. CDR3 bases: TGTGCCATCAGGGATGGAGTTGTGCGGGATTTTCTCTATGGCTACACCTTC. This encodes CAIRDGVVRDFLYGYTF.

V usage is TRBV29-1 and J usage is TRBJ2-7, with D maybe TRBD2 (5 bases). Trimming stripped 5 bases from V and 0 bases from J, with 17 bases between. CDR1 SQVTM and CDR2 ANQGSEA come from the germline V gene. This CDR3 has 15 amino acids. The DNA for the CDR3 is TGCAGCGTTTCAGACACTAGTTTTAGCTCCTACGAGCAGTACTTC. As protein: CSVSDTSFSSYEQYF.

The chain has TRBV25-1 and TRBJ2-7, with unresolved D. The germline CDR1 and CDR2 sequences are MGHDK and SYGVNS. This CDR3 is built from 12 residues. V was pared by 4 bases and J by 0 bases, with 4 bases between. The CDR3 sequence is CASSASSYEQYF. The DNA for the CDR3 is TGTGCCAGCAGTGCGAGCTCCTACGAGCAGTACTTC.

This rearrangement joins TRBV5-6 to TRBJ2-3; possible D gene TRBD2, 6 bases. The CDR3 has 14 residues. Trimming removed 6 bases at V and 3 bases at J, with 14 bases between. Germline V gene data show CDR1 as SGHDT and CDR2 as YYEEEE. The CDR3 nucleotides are TGTGCCAGCACGGCTGGTGGGGGGACAGATACGCAGTATTTT. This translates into CASTAGGGTDTQYF.

CDR3 loop: CAARPRGAGDTEAFF. The DNA for the CDR3 is TGTGCCGCAAGGCCGCGGGGGGCGGGGGACACTGAAGCTTTCTTT. The chain links TRBV21-1 to TRBJ1-1. TRBV21-1 is a pseudogene. The CDR3 is 15 residues long.

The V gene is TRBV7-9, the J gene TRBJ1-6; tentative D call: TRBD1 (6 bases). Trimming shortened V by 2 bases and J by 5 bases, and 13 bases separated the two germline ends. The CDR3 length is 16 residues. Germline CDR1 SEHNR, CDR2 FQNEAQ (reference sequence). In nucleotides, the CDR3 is TGTGCCAGCAGCTTATTGAGAGGGGGTCATAATTCACCCCTCCACTTT. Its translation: CASSLLRGGHNSPLHF.

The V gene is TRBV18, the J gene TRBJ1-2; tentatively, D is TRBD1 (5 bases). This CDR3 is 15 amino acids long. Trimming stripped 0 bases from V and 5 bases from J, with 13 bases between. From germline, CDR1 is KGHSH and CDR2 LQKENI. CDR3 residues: CASSPPGGAEYGYTF. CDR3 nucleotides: TGTGCCAGCTCACCACCGGGAGGGGCGGAATATGGCTACACCTTC.

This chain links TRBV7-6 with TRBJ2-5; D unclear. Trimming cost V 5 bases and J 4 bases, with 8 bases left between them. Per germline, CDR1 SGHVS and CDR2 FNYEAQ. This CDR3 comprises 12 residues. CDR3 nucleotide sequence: TGTGCCAGCAGCATTAGCACAGAGACCCAGTACTTC. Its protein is CASSISTETQYF.

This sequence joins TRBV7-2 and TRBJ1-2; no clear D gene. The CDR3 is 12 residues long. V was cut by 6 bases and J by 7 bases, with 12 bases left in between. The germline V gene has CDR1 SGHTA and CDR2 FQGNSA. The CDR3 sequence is CASSRNAGGYTF. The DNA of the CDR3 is TGTGCCAGCAGTCGAAACGCAGGTGGCTACACCTTC. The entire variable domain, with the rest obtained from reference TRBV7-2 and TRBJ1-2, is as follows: GAGVSQSPSNKVTEKGKDVELRCDPISGHTALYWYRQSLGQGLEFLIYFQGNSAPDKSGLPSDRFSAERTGGSVSTLTIQRTQQEDSAVYLCASSRNAGGYTFGSGTRLTVV.

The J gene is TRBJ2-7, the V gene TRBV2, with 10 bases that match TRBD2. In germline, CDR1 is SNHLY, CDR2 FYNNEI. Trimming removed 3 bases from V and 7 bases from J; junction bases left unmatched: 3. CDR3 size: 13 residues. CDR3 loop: CASSDRLAGEQYF. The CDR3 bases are TGTGCCAGCAGTGATCGACTAGCGGGTGAGCAGTACTTC.

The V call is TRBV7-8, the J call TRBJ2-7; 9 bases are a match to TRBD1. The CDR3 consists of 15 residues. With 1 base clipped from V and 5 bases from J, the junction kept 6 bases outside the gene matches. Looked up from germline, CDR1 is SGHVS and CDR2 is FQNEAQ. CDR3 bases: TGTGCCAGCAGCTTAGGGACAGGGGCTACTCACGAGCAGTACTTC. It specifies CASSLGTGATHEQYF.

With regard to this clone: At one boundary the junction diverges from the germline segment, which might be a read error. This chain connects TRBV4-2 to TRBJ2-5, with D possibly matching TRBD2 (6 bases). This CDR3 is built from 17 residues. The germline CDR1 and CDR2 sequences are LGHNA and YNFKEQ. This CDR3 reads CASSQVNPEGGGETQYF. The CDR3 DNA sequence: TGTGCCAGCAGTCAAGTCAACCCGGAGGGAGGAGGAGAGACCCAGTACTTC.

CDR3 protein: CASSRGFGNTIYF. The CDR3 region has the DNA TGTGCCAGTAGTAGAGGATTTGGAAACACCATATATTTT. The chain uses TRBV19 and TRBJ1-3; D gene uncertain. V lost 4 bases and J 3 bases, leaving 7 bases between the germline ends. Germline V gene sequence: CDR1 LNHDA, CDR2 SQIVND (reference sequence). This CDR3 region has 13 residues.